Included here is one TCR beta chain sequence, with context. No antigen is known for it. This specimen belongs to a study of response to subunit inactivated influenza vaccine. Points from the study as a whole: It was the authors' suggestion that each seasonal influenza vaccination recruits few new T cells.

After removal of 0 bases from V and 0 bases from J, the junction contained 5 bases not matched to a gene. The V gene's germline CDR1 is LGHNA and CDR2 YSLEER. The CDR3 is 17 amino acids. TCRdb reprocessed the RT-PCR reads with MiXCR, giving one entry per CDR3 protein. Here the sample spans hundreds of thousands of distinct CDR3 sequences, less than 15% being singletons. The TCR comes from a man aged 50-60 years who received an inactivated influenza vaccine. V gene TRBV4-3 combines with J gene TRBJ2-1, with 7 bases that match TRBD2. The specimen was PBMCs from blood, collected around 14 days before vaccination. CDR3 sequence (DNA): TGCGCCAGCAGCCAAGACTGGGAGGGGAGCTCCTACAATGAGCAGTTCTTC. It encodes CASSQDWEGSSYNEQFF.